The entry below gives a single T cell receptor (beta chain) sequence along with its context. V lost 0 bases and J lost 5, with 9 bases in between. Per germline, CDR1 SGDLS and CDR2 YYNGEE. The CDR3 is 14 residues long. In the PCR, 60 Vbeta and 13 Jbeta primers were used. Repertoires were generated with immunoSEQ multiplex PCR, while TCRdb's copy carries only in-frame clones and drops some. Among 100,000 to 150,000 clones listed, approximately 74% were seen once. This sample is part of a study of cytomegalovirus exposure and HLA in healthy donors. Whole-study context: Of the donors genotyped, about 390 in all, 75% to 90% fell in the Caucasian-associated ancestry cluster.

The origin of this receptor is a man aged 35-49 years in good health and CMV-seropositive. Sequenced: PBMCs. This rearrangement joins TRBV9 to TRBJ2-1; D possibly corresponds to TRBD1 (5 bases). The CDR3 DNA reads as TGTGCCAGCAGCGTAGTACCGGACAACAATGAGCAGTTCTTC. It is translated as CASSVVPDNNEQFF.